The 32 T cell receptor beta chains below all came from one sample that was sequenced in a study of blood T cells in healthy people across ages. Using a J-beta primer mix together with a sample-barcoded 5' primer, a second PCR was run for about 6 to 12 cycles. Using its own MiXCR run on the 5' RACE reads, TCRdb lists one record per CDR3 protein. The table records under 800,000 distinct CDR3 sequences, around 46% of them present only once. Sequencing input: blood. These receptors came from a woman aged 60-70 years in good health.

V usage is TRBV27 and J usage is TRBJ2-7, with 7 bases fitting TRBD2. V gave up 4 bases and J gave up 2 bases; unmatched junction bases: 5. The CDR3 length is 14 residues. Germline CDR1 and CDR2: MNHEY and SMNVEV (reference sequence). CDR3 sequence (DNA): TGTGCCAGCAGTTGGGGCGGGGGACCCTACGAGCAGTACTTC. Translating it yields CASSWGGGPYEQYF.

This chain uses TRBV6-5 with TRBJ2-1, with D hard to call. The J call is uncertain, as TRBJ2-7 better fits the DNA end. Germline V gene lookup returns CDR1 MNHEY and CDR2 SVGAGI. The length of the CDR3 is 13 residues. CDR3 sequence (DNA): TGTGCCAGCAGCCAGACTTATGCCAATGAGCAGTACTTC. Encoded protein: CASSQTYANEQYF.

This chain connects TRBV12-3 or TRBV12-4 to TRBJ2-3; D ambiguous. This CDR3 has 16 residues. The V gene lost 5 bases and the J gene lost 0 bases, with 15 bases spanning the gap. Here the CDR3 DNA reads TGTGCCAGCAGTCGCTCCGGGCGCTCTAGCACAGATACGCAGTATTTT. Protein: CASSRSGRSSTDTQYF.

There are a few counts of this clonotype. The V and J genes are TRBV3-1 and TRBJ2-1; 7 bases are shared with TRBD1. Germline V lookup: CDR1 LGHDT, CDR2 YNNKEL (reference sequence). Trimming at V came to 1 base and at J to 12 bases, leaving 0 bases not matched to a gene. CDR3 size: 11 residues. The CDR3 loop is CASSQGQGQFF. The CDR3 region has the DNA TGTGCCAGCAGCCAAGGACAGGGGCAGTTCTTC.

Remarks on this clonotype: This clone may be a read error of a much larger clone one base away. This chain joins TRBV3-1 and TRBJ2-1; tentative D call: TRBD2 (5 bases). Looked up from germline, CDR1 is LGHDT and CDR2 is YNNKEL (reference sequence). Trimming stripped 1 base from V and 12 bases from J, with 10 bases between. The CDR3 consists of 12 residues. The DNA for the CDR3 is TGTGCCAGCAGCCAAGGTCCTAGCTGGCAGTTCTTC. The encoded protein is CASSQGPSWQFF.

This clonotype was seen only a few times. J is TRBJ1-4 and V is TRBV7-9; TRBD1 matches 7 bases. Trimming removed 5 bases from V and 8 bases from J; junction bases left unmatched: 8. Germline values: CDR1 SEHNR, CDR2 FQNEAQ (reference sequence). This CDR3 is built from 14 residues. This chain's CDR3 is CASSRSGGEEKLFF. DNA for the CDR3: TGTGCCAGCAGCCGCTCAGGGGGGGAGGAAAAACTGTTTTTT.

The chain carries TRBV7-2 and TRBJ2-1; D might be TRBD2 (6 bases). The V gene's germline CDR1 is SGHTA and CDR2 FQGNSA. The V end was cut by 2 bases, the J end by 13 bases, with 24 bases between. The CDR3 has 16 amino acids. The DNA for the CDR3 is TGTGCCAGCAGCTTATTACCCACGGGGAGGCAAGAGACCCAGTTCTTC. Its translation is CASSLLPTGRQETQFF.

This clonotype was seen repeatedly, ten times or more. The J gene is TRBJ2-3, the V gene TRBV29-1, with D possibly matching TRBD2 (6 bases). The germline gives CDR1 SQVTM, CDR2 ANQGSEA. Trimming removed 6 bases from V and 4 bases from J, with 17 bases in between. CDR3 size: 14 residues. This CDR3 is CSVIRGLHADTQYF. CDR3 DNA: TGCAGCGTCATCCGGGGGTTACATGCAGATACGCAGTATTTT.

The rearrangement links TRBV7-2 to TRBJ2-6; D might be TRBD2 (5 bases). CDR3 length: 16 residues. Germline assignment: CDR1 SGHTA and CDR2 FQGNSA. V was cut by 2 bases and J by 4 bases, with 12 bases left in between. This CDR3 is CASSLPRGSGANVLTF. CDR3 in DNA: TGTGCCAGCAGCTTACCGCGAGGGTCCGGGGCCAACGTCCTGACTTTC.

The chain combines TRBV20-1 with TRBJ1-1; D not resolved. Trimming took 6 bases from V and 4 from J, leaving 18 bases between them. CDR3 size: 14 residues. The germline V gene encodes CDR1 DFQATT and CDR2 SNEGSKA (reference sequence). The CDR3 spells CSARSGLFPTEAFF. The CDR3 coding sequence is TGCAGTGCCCGATCCGGCCTCTTCCCCACTGAAGCTTTCTTT.

CDR3 region: CASSRGTSGGRYNEQYF. CDR3 bases: TGTGCCAGCAGCAGGGGGACTAGCGGGGGACGATACAATGAGCAGTACTTC. The V and J genes are TRBV9 and TRBJ2-1; TRBD2 matches 14 bases. The J call could be wrong; TRBJ2-7 is a better fit for the DNA end. Germline CDR1 SGDLS, CDR2 YYNGEE. This CDR3 spans 17 amino acids.

This clonotype was observed at least ten times. The chain uses TRBV7-6 and TRBJ2-1, with 7 bases lining up with TRBD1. V shed 3 bases, J shed 3 bases, and the junction held 8 bases outside the gene matches. Germline V gene lookup returns CDR1 SGHVS and CDR2 FNYEAQ. This CDR3 has 16 amino acids. The CDR3 nucleotides are TGTGCCAGCAGCTTCACCACAGGGGATGGCTACAATGAGCAGTTCTTC. Translation: CASSFTTGDGYNEQFF.

This clonotype has just a few counts. The rearrangement joins TRBV3-1 to TRBJ1-4; the match to TRBD1 covers 9 bases. The CDR3 sequence is 15 residues long. CDR1 is LGHDT and CDR2 is YNNKEL in the germline V gene (reference sequence). Losses at the gene ends were 2 bases for V and 5 bases for J; bases not matched to a gene: 3. The CDR3 DNA sequence: TGTGCCAGCAGCCAAAAGACAGGGGGGAATGAAAAACTGTTTTTT. It yields the protein CASSQKTGGNEKLFF.

V gene TRBV12-3 or TRBV12-4 combines with J gene TRBJ1-3; D is uncertain. Trimming removed 6 bases from V and 9 bases from J, with 9 bases in between. This CDR3 comprises 11 residues. In DNA, the CDR3 is TGTGCCAGCAGCAAGGACGTCACCATATATTTT. It yields the protein CASSKDVTIYF.

This CDR3 is CASSHTGGGQPQHF. The CDR3, as DNA: TGTGCCAGCAGCCACACGGGGGGCGGTCAGCCCCAGCATTTT. V and J are TRBV6-2 or TRBV6-3 and TRBJ1-5; possible D gene TRBD1, 6 bases. CDR1 is MNHEY, CDR2 SVGEGT, per germline. V lost 6 bases, J lost 6 bases, and 15 bases lay in between. The CDR3 extends over 14 amino acids.

The rearrangement links TRBV6-1 to TRBJ2-4; D is uncertain. Germline V gene lookup returns CDR1 MNHNS and CDR2 SASEGT. The V gene lost 6 bases and the J gene lost 0 bases, with 18 bases spanning the gap. There are 17 residues in the CDR3. DNA of the CDR3: TGTGCCAGCAGAGAAAACCCTAGGGTTGTAGCCAAAAACATTCAGTACTTC. Its translation: CASRENPRVVAKNIQYF.

This chain uses TRBV5-1 with TRBJ1-2, with D perhaps matching TRBD1 (5 bases). The CDR3 sequence is 17 residues long. V lost 2 bases to trimming and J lost 7 bases, with 24 bases between them. CDR1 is SGHRS and CDR2 is YFSETQ in the germline V gene. CDR3 nucleotide sequence: TGCGCCAGCAGCTTTGCGAGACCCGGGACCCAGGTCTCTGGCTACACCTTC. Protein product: CASSFARPGTQVSGYTF.

The chain recombines TRBV12-3 or TRBV12-4 with TRBJ2-7; D may correspond to TRBD1 or TRBD2 (5 bases each). This CDR3 spans 13 amino acids. V lost 1 base and J 7 bases, leaving 11 bases between the germline ends. This CDR3 is CASSLERGEEQYF. CDR3 nucleotides: TGTGCCAGCAGTTTAGAGAGGGGCGAGGAGCAGTACTTC.

The chain carries TRBV18 and TRBJ1-1; possibly TRBD1 for D (6 bases). Trimming pared 6 bases from V and 1 base from J, leaving 18 bases between. Germline V CDR1 and CDR2: KGHSH, LQKENI. This CDR3 contains 16 residues. In nucleotides, the CDR3 is TGTGCCAGCTCCCGGGAGGTTGCAGGGGCGAACACTGAAGCTTTCTTT. Its protein product is CASSREVAGANTEAFF.

This chain's CDR3 is CASSVSSAGKLTDTQYF. CDR3 coding DNA: TGTGCCAGCAGCGTTTCGTCAGCGGGGAAACTCACAGATACGCAGTATTTT. The chain recombines TRBV11-2 with TRBJ2-3, with 7 bases that match TRBD2. Germline CDR1 and CDR2: SGHAT and FQNNGV. V trimming: 5 bases; J trimming: 2 bases; junction bases outside the gene matches: 13. The CDR3 length is 17 residues.

This chain uses TRBV29-1 with TRBJ1-2, with D hard to call. Germline CDR1 and CDR2: SQVTM and ANQGSEA. V lost 6 bases to trimming and J lost 8 bases, with 10 bases between them. The CDR3 spans 10 residues. The CDR3 DNA follows: TGCAGCGTAGCCGATCAGGGCTACACCTTC. This sequence encodes CSVADQGYTF. The whole variable domain, remainder taken from reference TRBV29-1 and TRBJ1-2, is SAVISQKPSRDICQRGTSLTIQCQVDSQVTMMFWYRQQPGQSLTLIATANQGSEATYESGFVIDKFPISRPNLTFSTLTVSNMSPEDSSIYLCSVADQGYTFGSGTRLTVV.

The rearrangement joins TRBV12-3 or TRBV12-4 to TRBJ2-1; no reliable D call. Between the trimmed V and J ends, which lost 2 bases and 8 bases, there was a span of 13 bases. This CDR3 has 14 amino acids. The chain's CDR3 is CASSLSRKYDEQFF. CDR3 sequence (DNA): TGTGCCAGCAGTTTAAGTAGGAAGTACGATGAGCAGTTCTTC.

This clonotype was observed many times. The chain uses TRBV11-2 and TRBJ2-7; D is uncertain. This CDR3 spans 14 amino acids. Germline V CDR1 and CDR2: SGHAT, FQNNGV. V lost 1 base and J lost 3, with 10 bases in between. The CDR3 DNA is TGTGCCAGCAGCTTAGCATTTGGCGGCTACGAGCAGTACTTC. This translates into CASSLAFGGYEQYF.

This clonotype appeared a single time. V is TRBV20-1 and J is TRBJ2-1, with unresolved D. There are 13 residues in the CDR3. V lost 6 bases to trimming and J lost 10 bases, with 19 bases between them. Germline V CDR1 and CDR2: DFQATT, SNEGSKA (reference sequence). The CDR3 region is CSAISGLPWEQFF. The CDR3 bases are TGCAGTGCGATCTCCGGGCTCCCCTGGGAGCAGTTCTTC.

V and J are TRBV5-1 and TRBJ1-5; D gene ambiguous. The CDR3 runs to 15 residues. Per germline, CDR1 SGHRS and CDR2 YFSETQ. Between the trimmed V and J ends, which lost 0 bases and 4 bases, there was a span of 11 bases. The CDR3 is CASSLAGRRNQPQHF. CDR3 sequence (DNA): TGCGCCAGCAGCTTGGCGGGGAGGAGGAATCAGCCCCAGCATTTT.

The rearrangement joins TRBV28 to TRBJ2-1, with 15 bases fitting TRBD2. The CDR3 loop spans 16 amino acids. Germline lookup yields CDR1 MDHEN and CDR2 SYDVKM. Trimming took 0 bases from V and 9 from J; bases not matched to a gene: 3. The CDR3 DNA reads TGTGCCAGCAGTTTATGGGGACTAGCGGGAGGTGGTGAGCAGTTCTTC. It translates to CASSLWGLAGGGEQFF.

The chain links TRBV20-1 to TRBJ2-1, with TRBD2 matching over 15 bases. Germline V CDR1 and CDR2: DFQATT, SNEGSKA (reference sequence). The length of the CDR3 is 18 residues. J was trimmed by 7 bases and V by 1 base; bases with no gene match: 11. The CDR3 DNA follows: TGCAGTGCTAGAGTAGGACTAGCGGGAGGGCCTCAGAGGAATGAGCAGTTCTTC. It specifies CSARVGLAGGPQRNEQFF.

As for this clonotype: Mismatch with germline at one junction end may stem from a read error. The chain links TRBV2 to TRBJ2-6; D gene uncertain. CDR3 length: 10 residues. CDR1 is SNHLY, CDR2 FYNNEI, per germline. CDR3 sequence (DNA): TGTGCCAGCAGTGACCACGTCCAGACTTTC. This sequence encodes CASSDHVQTF.

This chain joins TRBV20-1 and TRBJ2-1, with TRBD2 matching 10 bases. This CDR3 contains 16 residues. V was pared by 0 bases and J by 9 bases, with 11 bases of the junction left unmatched. CDR1 is DFQATT and CDR2 is SNEGSKA in the germline V gene (reference sequence). CDR3 sequence (DNA): TGCAGTGCTAGAGACCCTAGCGGGAGTAGGGTCGGTGAGCAGTTCTTC. Its translation is CSARDPSGSRVGEQFF.

This clonotype was seen a handful of times. The chain links TRBV18 to TRBJ1-2; D perhaps matches TRBD1 (5 bases). Between the trimmed V and J ends, which lost 5 bases and 6 bases, there was a span of 10 bases. The CDR3 runs 12 residues. CDR1 and CDR2 (germline): KGHSH, LQKENI. CDR3 in DNA: TGTGCCAGCTCAAACGGGGGAGATGGCTACACCTTC. Its protein is CASSNGGDGYTF.

In its sample, this clonotype was seen once. The V gene is TRBV20-1, the J gene TRBJ2-5; D perhaps matches TRBD2 (5 bases). This CDR3 is built from 16 residues. CDR1 is DFQATT, CDR2 SNEGSKA, per germline (reference sequence). The V end lost 0 bases, the J end lost 11 bases, and 25 bases lay between the germline ends. The CDR3 protein is CSARDRSGYSYNEQYF. The CDR3 region has the DNA TGCAGTGCTAGAGATCGGAGCGGCTACTCCTACAATGAGCAGTACTTC.

This clonotype appeared once. This clone may be a read error of a much larger clone one base away. The V gene is TRBV7-2, the J gene TRBJ2-7; D not resolved. Per the germline V gene, CDR1 is SGHTA and CDR2 is FQGNSA. The CDR3 runs 12 residues. CDR3 protein: CVSSVLVYEQYF. In DNA form, the CDR3 reads TGTGTCAGCAGCGTTTTGGTCTACGAGCAGTACTTC.